The TCR beta chain under discussion was sequenced for a study of cytomegalovirus exposure and HLA in healthy donors. Use of 60 Vbeta and 13 Jbeta primers characterized the PCR. The repertoire was sequenced with immunoSEQ multiplex PCR; TCRdb's copy has only in-frame clones and lacks some. The sample consists of approximately 190,000 clones, 75% to 80% of them appearing once. V was clipped by 2 bases and J by 3 bases, with 9 bases between them. This CDR3 spans 14 amino acids. Germline-derived CDR1 and CDR2 are SGHTA and FQGNSA. Overall study results and limits: Some V segments, TRBV6-2 and TRBV6-3 among them, were indistinguishable and were therefore excluded. Confirmation in vitro established that three CMV-associated chains were specific for CMV antigens. Reports indicate that TCR beta sequences accurately predicted the HLA-A and HLA-B alleles of most subjects.

Concerning this clone: The antigen remains undetermined.

The chain uses TRBV7-2 and TRBJ2-3, with D possibly matching TRBD2 (6 bases). This TCR was sampled from a young woman in good health and CMV-seropositive. Material for sequencing was PBMCs. DNA of the CDR3: TGTGCCAGCAGCTTAAGTGCGGGAACAGATACGCAGTATTTT. Amino acids: CASSLSAGTDTQYF.